A single TCR beta chain is shown here with its context. The antigen is not known. Regarding treatment: some 20 received Ad26.COV2.S at low or high dose, single or two shots; roughly five received placebo; per-sample allocation not given. Vaccine and placebo recipients were sampled on day 63 after the first injection. The CDR3 has 14 residues. The germline CDR1 and CDR2 sequences are KGHDR and SFDVKD. The V gene lost 4 bases and the J gene lost 4 bases, with 12 bases spanning the gap. This entry belongs to a study of Ad26.COV2.S vaccination and SARS-CoV-2 variants. The wider study: Enrolled in COV1001, the donor was in the Ad26.COV2.S trial arm, which received the vaccine. By the intramuscular route, Ad26.COV2.S was given once, or twice 56 days apart.

The repertoire was sequenced with immunoSEQ multiplex PCR; TCRdb's copy has only in-frame clones and lacks some. In the table there are some 370,000 clones, roughly four fifths of which are singletons. Study results and caveats: Researchers reported similar non-spike TCR breadth in vaccine and placebo recipients.

The rearrangement links TRBV24-1 to TRBJ1-2; possible D gene TRBD1, 6 bases. The material sequenced was peripheral blood, taken in a trial of Ad26.COV2.S vaccine versus placebo. This clonotype originated in a person aged 18-60 years who received the Ad26.COV2.S COVID-19 vaccine or a placebo. The CDR3 DNA reads TGTGCCACCAGTGAAAAGGACAGTCCCTATGGCTACACCTTC. This sequence encodes CATSEKDSPYGYTF.